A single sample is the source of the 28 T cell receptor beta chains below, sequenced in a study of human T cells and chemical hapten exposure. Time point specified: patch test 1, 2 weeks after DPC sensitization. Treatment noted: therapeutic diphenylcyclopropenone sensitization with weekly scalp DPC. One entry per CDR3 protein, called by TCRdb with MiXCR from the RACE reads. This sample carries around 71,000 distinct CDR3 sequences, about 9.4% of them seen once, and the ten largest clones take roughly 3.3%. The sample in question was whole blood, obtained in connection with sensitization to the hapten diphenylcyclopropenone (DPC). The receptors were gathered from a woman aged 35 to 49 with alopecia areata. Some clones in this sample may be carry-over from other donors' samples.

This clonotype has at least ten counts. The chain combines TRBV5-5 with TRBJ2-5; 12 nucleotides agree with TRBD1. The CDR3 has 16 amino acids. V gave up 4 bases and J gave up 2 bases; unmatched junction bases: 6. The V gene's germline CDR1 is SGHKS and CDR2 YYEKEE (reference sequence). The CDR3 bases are TGTGCCAGCAGCCCCGGGGACAGGGGGCGTCAAGAGACCCAGTACTTC. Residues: CASSPGDRGRQETQYF.

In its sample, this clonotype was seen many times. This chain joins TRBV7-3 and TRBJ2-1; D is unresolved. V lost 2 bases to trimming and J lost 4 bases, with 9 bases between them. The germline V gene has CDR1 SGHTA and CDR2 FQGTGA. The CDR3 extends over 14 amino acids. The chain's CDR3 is CASSLWPGYNEQFF. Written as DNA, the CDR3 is TGTGCCAGCAGCTTATGGCCGGGTTACAATGAGCAGTTCTTC.

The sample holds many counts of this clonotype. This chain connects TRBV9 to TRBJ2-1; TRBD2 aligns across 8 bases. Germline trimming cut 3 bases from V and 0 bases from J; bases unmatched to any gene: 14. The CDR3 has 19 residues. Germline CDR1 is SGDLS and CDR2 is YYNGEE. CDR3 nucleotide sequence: TGTGCCAGCAGCGCCCCCCGGGGGGGACACCAGAGCTCCTACAATGAGCAGTTCTTC. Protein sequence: CASSAPRGGHQSSYNEQFF.

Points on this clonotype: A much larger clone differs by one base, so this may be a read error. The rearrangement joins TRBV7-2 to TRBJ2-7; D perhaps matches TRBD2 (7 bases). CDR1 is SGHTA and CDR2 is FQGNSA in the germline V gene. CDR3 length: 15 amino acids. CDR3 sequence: CASSRGGGKSYEEYF. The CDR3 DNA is TGTGCCAGCAGCAGAGGGGGAGGGAAGTCCTACGAGGAGTACTTC.

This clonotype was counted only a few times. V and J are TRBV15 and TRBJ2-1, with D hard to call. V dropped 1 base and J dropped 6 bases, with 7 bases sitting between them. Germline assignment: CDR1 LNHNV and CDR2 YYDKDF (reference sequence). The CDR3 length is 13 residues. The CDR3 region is CATSRGEVNEQFF. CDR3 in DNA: TGTGCCACCAGCAGAGGTGAAGTCAATGAGCAGTTCTTC.

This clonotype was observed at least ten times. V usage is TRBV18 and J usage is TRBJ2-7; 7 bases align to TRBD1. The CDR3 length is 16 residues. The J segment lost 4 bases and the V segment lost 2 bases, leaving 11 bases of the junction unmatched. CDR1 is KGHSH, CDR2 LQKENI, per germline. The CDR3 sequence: CASSPIGTDGAYEQYF. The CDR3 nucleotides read TGTGCCAGCTCACCAATTGGGACAGATGGGGCATACGAGCAGTACTTC.

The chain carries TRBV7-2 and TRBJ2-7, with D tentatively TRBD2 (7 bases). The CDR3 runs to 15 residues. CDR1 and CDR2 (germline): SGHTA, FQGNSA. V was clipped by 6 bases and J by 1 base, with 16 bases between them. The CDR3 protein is CASSIQQGGSYEQYF. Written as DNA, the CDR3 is TGTGCCAGCAGTATCCAACAGGGAGGGTCCTACGAGCAGTACTTC.

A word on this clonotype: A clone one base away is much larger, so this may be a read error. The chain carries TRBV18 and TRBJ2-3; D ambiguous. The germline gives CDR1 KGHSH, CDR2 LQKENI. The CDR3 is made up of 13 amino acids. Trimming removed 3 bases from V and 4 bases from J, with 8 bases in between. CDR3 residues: CASSPGDSDTQYF. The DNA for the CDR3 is TGTGCCAGCTCACCTGGGGATTCAGATACGCAGTATTTT.

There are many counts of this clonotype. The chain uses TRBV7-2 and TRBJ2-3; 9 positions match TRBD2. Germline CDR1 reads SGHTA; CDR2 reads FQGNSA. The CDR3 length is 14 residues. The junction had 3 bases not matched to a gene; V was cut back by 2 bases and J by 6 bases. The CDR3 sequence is CASSLLAGRDTQYF. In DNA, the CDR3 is TGTGCCAGCAGCTTACTAGCGGGGCGGGATACGCAGTATTTT. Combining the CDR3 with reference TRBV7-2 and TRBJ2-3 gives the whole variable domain GAGVSQSPSNKVTEKGKDVELRCDPISGHTALYWYRQSLGQGLEFLIYFQGNSAPDKSGLPSDRFSAERTGGSVSTLTIQRTQQEDSAVYLCASSLLAGRDTQYFGPGTRLTVL.

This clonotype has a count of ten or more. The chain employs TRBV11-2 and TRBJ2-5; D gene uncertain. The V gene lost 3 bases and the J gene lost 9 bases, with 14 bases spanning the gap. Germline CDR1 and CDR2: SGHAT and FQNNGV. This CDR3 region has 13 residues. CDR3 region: CASSLDPNRAQYF. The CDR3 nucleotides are TGTGCCAGCAGCTTGGACCCCAACCGGGCCCAGTACTTC.

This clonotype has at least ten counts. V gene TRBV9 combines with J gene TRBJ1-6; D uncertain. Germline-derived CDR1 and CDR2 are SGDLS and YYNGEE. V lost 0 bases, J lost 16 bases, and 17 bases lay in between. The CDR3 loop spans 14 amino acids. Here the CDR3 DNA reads TGTGCCAGCAGCGTAGTACCGGGCCCAGAACCTCTCCACTTT. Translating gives CASSVVPGPEPLHF.

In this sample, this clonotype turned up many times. The CDR3: CASSLVGGGYTF. For the CDR3, the DNA is TGTGCCAGCAGCTTAGTAGGGGGTGGCTACACCTTC. The chain uses TRBV7-2 and TRBJ1-2; D perhaps matches TRBD1 (6 bases). Trimming left V 1 base short and J 7 bases short, with 7 bases between. The length of the CDR3 is 12 residues. Looked up from germline, CDR1 is SGHTA and CDR2 is FQGNSA.

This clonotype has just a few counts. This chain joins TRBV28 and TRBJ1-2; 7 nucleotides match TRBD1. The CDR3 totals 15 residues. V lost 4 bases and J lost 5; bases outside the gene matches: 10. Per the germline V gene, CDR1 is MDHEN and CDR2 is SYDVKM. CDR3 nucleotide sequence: TGTGCCAGCAGTTGGGCCCTGGGACAGCCGTATGGCTACACCTTC. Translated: CASSWALGQPYGYTF.

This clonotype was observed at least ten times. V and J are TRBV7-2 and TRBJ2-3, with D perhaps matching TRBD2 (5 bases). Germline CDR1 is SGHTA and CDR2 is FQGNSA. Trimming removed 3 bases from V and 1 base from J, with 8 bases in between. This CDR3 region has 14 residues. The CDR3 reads CASSFKAGTDTQYF. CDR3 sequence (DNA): TGTGCCAGCAGCTTCAAAGCGGGCACAGATACGCAGTATTTT.

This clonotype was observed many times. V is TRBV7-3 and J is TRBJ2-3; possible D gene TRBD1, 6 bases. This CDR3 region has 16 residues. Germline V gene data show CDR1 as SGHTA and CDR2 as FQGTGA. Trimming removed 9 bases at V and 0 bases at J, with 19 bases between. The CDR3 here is CARHSGLQGSTDTQYF. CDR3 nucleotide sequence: TGTGCCAGGCACTCGGGGCTCCAGGGGAGCACAGATACGCAGTATTTT.

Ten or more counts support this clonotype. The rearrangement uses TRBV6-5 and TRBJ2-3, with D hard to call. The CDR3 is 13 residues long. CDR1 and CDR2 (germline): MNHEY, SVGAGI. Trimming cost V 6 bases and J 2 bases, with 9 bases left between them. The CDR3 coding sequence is TGTGCCAGCAGCGCCGGATACACAGATACGCAGTATTTT. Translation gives CASSAGYTDTQYF.

In DNA form, the CDR3 reads TGTGCCATCAGTGGTGTCTCCTACGAGCAGTACTTC. It translates to CAISGVSYEQYF. The chain links TRBV10-3 to TRBJ2-7; D ambiguous. Germline V gene sequence: CDR1 ENHRY, CDR2 SYGVKD. This CDR3 comprises 12 residues. The V end was cut by 4 bases, the J end by 0 bases, with 4 bases between.

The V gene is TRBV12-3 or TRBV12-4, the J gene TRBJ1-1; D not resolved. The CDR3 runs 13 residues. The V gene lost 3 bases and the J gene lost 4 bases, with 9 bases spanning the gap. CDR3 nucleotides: TGTGCCAGCAGTTTTGAAGAGACCACTGAAGCTTTCTTT. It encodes CASSFEETTEAFF.

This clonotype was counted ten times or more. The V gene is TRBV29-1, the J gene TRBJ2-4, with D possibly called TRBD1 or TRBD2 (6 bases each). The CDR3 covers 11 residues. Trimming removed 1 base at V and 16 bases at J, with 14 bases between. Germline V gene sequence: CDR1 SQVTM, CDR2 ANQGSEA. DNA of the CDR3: TGCAGCGTTGAAGCTGGGGGGCGTTATTACTTC. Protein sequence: CSVEAGGRYYF.

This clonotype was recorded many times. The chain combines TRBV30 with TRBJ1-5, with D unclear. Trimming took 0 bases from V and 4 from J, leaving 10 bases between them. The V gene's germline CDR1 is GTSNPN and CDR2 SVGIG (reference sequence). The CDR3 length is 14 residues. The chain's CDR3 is CAWSVGLGNQPQHF. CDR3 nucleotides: TGTGCCTGGAGTGTAGGTCTGGGTAATCAGCCCCAGCATTTT.

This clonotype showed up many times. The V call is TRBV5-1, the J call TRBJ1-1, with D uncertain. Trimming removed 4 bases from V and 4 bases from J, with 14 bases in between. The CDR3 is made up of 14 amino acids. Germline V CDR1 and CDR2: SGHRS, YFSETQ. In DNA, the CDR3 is TGCGCCAGCAGCCCCGGAGACAAGATCACTGAAGCTTTCTTT. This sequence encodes CASSPGDKITEAFF.

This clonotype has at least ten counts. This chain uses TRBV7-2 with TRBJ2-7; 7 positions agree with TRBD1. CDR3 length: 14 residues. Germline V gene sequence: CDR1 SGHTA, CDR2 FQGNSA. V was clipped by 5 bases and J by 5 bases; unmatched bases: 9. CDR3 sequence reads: CASSLRGRINEQYF. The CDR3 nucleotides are TGTGCCAGCAGCCTTAGGGGGCGCATCAACGAGCAGTACTTC.

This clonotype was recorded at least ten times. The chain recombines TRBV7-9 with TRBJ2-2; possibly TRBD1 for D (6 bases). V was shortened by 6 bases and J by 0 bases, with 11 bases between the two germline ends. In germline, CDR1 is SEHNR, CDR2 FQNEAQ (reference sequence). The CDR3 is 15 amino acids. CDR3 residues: CASRTGMTNTGELFF. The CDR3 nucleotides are TGTGCCAGCAGGACAGGAATGACGAACACCGGGGAGCTGTTTTTT.

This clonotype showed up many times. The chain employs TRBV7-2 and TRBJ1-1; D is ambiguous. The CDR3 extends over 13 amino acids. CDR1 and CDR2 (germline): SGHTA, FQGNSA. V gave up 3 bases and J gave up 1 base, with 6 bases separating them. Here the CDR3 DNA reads TGTGCCAGCAGCTTTTCACAGAACACTGAAGCTTTCTTT. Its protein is CASSFSQNTEAFF.

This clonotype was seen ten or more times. This CDR3 reads CASSLEGLDGYTF. DNA of the CDR3: TGTGCCAGCAGCTTAGAGGGACTAGACGGCTACACCTTC. The rearrangement links TRBV7-9 to TRBJ1-2; D perhaps matches TRBD1 (5 bases). CDR1 and CDR2 from the germline V gene are SEHNR and FQNEAQ (reference sequence). V lost 1 base, J lost 8 bases, and 11 bases lay in between. This CDR3 has 13 residues.

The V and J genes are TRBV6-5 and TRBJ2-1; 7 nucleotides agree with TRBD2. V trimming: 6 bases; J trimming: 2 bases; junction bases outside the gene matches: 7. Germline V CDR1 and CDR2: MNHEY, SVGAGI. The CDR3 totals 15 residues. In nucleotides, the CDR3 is TGTGCCAGCAGAAAAGCGGGGATAGCCTACAATGAGCAGTTCTTC. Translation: CASRKAGIAYNEQFF.

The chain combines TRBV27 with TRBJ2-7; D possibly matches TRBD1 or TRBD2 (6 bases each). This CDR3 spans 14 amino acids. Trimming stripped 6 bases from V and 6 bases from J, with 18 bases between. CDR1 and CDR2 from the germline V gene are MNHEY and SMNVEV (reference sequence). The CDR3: CASSLGRGGLEQYF. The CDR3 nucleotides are TGTGCCAGCAGCCTAGGCAGGGGAGGACTCGAGCAGTACTTC.

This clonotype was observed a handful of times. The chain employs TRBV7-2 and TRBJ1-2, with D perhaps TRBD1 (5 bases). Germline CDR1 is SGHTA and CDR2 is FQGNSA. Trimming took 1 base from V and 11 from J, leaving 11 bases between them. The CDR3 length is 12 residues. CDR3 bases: TGTGCCAGCAGCTTAGACAGGTTCTCATACACCTTC. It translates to CASSLDRFSYTF.